Each of the 32 T cell receptor beta chains below was sequenced from the same sample in a study of T-cell reconstitution after alpha-beta-depleted transplantation in children. The library targeted TCRbeta and was prepared with unique molecular identifiers. TCRdb redid the calling of the PCR reads with MiXCR, one entry per CDR3 protein. The table shows approximately 230,000 distinct CDR3 sequences, with roughly 24% occurring only once. This material consisted of PBMCs, taken before TCRalphabeta/CD19-depleted stem cell transplant. These TCRs come from a girl aged 2-9 years with Fanconi anemia, due to receive a stem cell transplant.

This clonotype occurred many times. Germline and junction disagree at one end, which may indicate a read error. The V call is TRBV20-1, the J call TRBJ2-3, with TRBD2 matching 8 bases. This CDR3 is built from 13 residues. Germline values: CDR1 DFQATT, CDR2 SNEGSKA (reference sequence). The CDR3 region is CSARAGVPDTQYF. The DNA of the CDR3 is TGCAGTGCCAGAGCGGGAGTCCCAGATACGCAGTATTTT.

In its sample, this clonotype was seen many times. This chain connects TRBV27 to TRBJ2-3, with D hard to call. Between the trimmed V and J ends, which lost 7 bases and 9 bases, there was a span of 14 bases. The CDR3 totals 12 residues. Germline lookup yields CDR1 MNHEY and CDR2 SMNVEV (reference sequence). For the CDR3, the DNA is TGTGCCAGCACTAGGGTTGGTGAAACGCAGTATTTT. Its translation is CASTRVGETQYF.

This clonotype has only a few counts. The genes are TRBV5-1 and TRBJ2-1; 9 positions match TRBD1. J lost 6 bases, V lost 7 bases, and 11 bases had no gene match. Germline V gene sequence: CDR1 SGHRS, CDR2 YFSETQ. This CDR3 is built from 15 residues. CDR3 nucleotide sequence: TGCGCCAGCTATAATTACCAGACAGGGGGCAATGAGCAGTTCTTC. It encodes CASYNYQTGGNEQFF.

This clonotype was observed at least ten times. The chain links TRBV6-5 to TRBJ2-7; D unclear. V dropped 4 bases and J dropped 0 bases, with 10 bases sitting between them. The CDR3 sequence is 14 residues long. Germline values: CDR1 MNHEY, CDR2 SVGAGI. This CDR3 reads CASSLTAPSYEQYF. CDR3 DNA sequence: TGTGCCAGCAGTTTAACGGCCCCCTCCTACGAGCAGTACTTC.

The rearrangement links TRBV7-3 to TRBJ2-5, with TRBD2 matching over 10 bases. Germline V gene sequence: CDR1 SGHTA, CDR2 FQGTGA. This CDR3 spans 14 amino acids. With 4 bases clipped from V and 9 bases from J, the junction kept 8 bases outside the gene matches. The CDR3 sequence: CASSSAAGGPPQYF. The CDR3 DNA sequence: TGTGCCAGCAGCTCAGCAGCGGGGGGGCCGCCCCAGTACTTC.

The chain links TRBV29-1 to TRBJ2-2, with 10 positions matching TRBD1. The germline CDR1 and CDR2 sequences are SQVTM and ANQGSEA. The CDR3 is made up of 14 amino acids. J lost 0 bases, V lost 6 bases, and 1 base had no gene match. The CDR3 nucleotides are TGCAGCGTCGGACAGGGGGCGAACACCGGGGAGCTGTTTTTT. Amino acid sequence: CSVGQGANTGELFF.

This clonotype was detected a few times. The genes are TRBV28 and TRBJ2-3, with 11 bases identical to TRBD1. The CDR3 length is 15 residues. Trimming took 5 bases from V and 6 from J; bases not matched to a gene: 7. Germline V gives CDR1 MDHEN, CDR2 SYDVKM. CDR3 bases: TGTGCCAGCAGTACCTGGGACAGGGGGACGGATACGCAGTATTTT. Protein: CASSTWDRGTDTQYF.

This clonotype occurred many times. The rearrangement joins TRBV29-1 to TRBJ2-3; the match to TRBD2 covers 11 bases. The germline V gene has CDR1 SQVTM and CDR2 ANQGSEA. The CDR3 contains 15 residues. Losses at the gene ends were 5 bases for V and 6 bases for J; bases not matched to a gene: 10. The CDR3: CSVTWTSGLLDTQYF. CDR3 coding DNA: TGCAGCGTTACCTGGACTAGCGGGTTATTGGATACGCAGTATTTT.

In this sample, this clonotype turned up many times. The chain recombines TRBV6-6 with TRBJ2-7; D possibly corresponds to TRBD2 (5 bases). The germline V and J ends were trimmed by 10 bases and 0 bases, with 13 bases remaining between them. CDR1 and CDR2 from the germline V gene are MNHNY and SVGAGI (reference sequence). The CDR3 runs 13 residues. The CDR3 coding sequence is TGTGCCACAAGCCTAGCTCACTCCTACGAGCAGTACTTC. The encoded protein is CATSLAHSYEQYF.

This clonotype was counted a few times. The J gene is TRBJ2-1, the V gene TRBV27; no clear D. The CDR3 covers 14 residues. V was trimmed by 5 bases and J by 4 bases, leaving 12 bases between them. From germline, CDR1 is MNHEY and CDR2 SMNVEV (reference sequence). CDR3 DNA sequence: TGTGCCAGCAGTGCCGTTACAATTTACAATGAGCAGTTCTTC. This gives the protein CASSAVTIYNEQFF.

This clonotype has at least ten counts. The chain combines TRBV4-2 with TRBJ2-3; TRBD1 matches at 7 bases. CDR1 and CDR2 (germline): LGHNA, YNFKEQ. The CDR3 sequence is 16 residues long. V shed 1 base and J 4 bases; nucleotides not matched to a gene: 8. CDR3: CASSQVGDRESDTQYF. The CDR3 DNA sequence: TGTGCCAGCAGCCAAGTGGGTGACAGGGAGTCAGATACGCAGTATTTT.

This clonotype has a count of ten or more. The CDR3 protein is CASSFNELHRNEQFF. In DNA form, the CDR3 reads TGTGCCAGCAGTTTCAATGAACTACATCGCAATGAGCAGTTCTTC. The gene calls are TRBV12-3 or TRBV12-4 and TRBJ2-1; D unclear. The germline V and J ends were trimmed by 3 bases and 6 bases, with 15 bases remaining between them. The CDR3 extends over 15 amino acids.

This clonotype was observed a few times. The chain joins TRBV5-1 to TRBJ2-7; perhaps TRBD2 as D (6 bases). This CDR3 is built from 15 residues. The germline V gene has CDR1 SGHRS and CDR2 YFSETQ. Trimming removed 0 bases from V and 0 bases from J, with 10 bases in between. The CDR3: CASSLGSGNSYEQYF. As DNA, the CDR3 is TGCGCCAGCAGCTTGGGTAGCGGAAACTCCTACGAGCAGTACTTC.

J is TRBJ2-2 and V is TRBV5-1; D might be TRBD1 (5 bases). In germline, CDR1 is SGHRS, CDR2 YFSETQ. The ends were cut back, 5 bases at V and 5 bases at J, with 7 bases in the middle. The CDR3 runs 12 residues. The CDR3: CASRRQTGELFF. Here the CDR3 DNA reads TGCGCCAGCAGGCGACAGACCGGGGAGCTGTTTTTT.

V gene TRBV28 combines with J gene TRBJ2-2; D is unresolved. V was cut by 2 bases and J by 6 bases, with 4 bases left in between. The V gene's germline CDR1 is MDHEN and CDR2 SYDVKM. The CDR3 covers 12 residues. The CDR3 bases are TGTGCCAGCAGTTTACGGCCCGGGGAGCTGTTTTTT. This sequence encodes CASSLRPGELFF.

This clonotype was found many times. V usage is TRBV29-1 and J usage is TRBJ2-2, with D unresolved. The CDR3 consists of 13 residues. The germline V and J ends were trimmed by 3 bases and 0 bases, with 5 bases remaining between them. Germline CDR1 SQVTM, CDR2 ANQGSEA. The CDR3 loop is CSVDGTNTGELFF. The CDR3 DNA reads TGCAGCGTTGACGGAACGAACACCGGGGAGCTGTTTTTT.

The chain joins TRBV5-1 to TRBJ1-2; 11 bases are a match to TRBD1. V was pared by 0 bases and J by 4 bases, with 2 bases of the junction left unmatched. Germline V gene data show CDR1 as SGHRS and CDR2 as YFSETQ. This CDR3 has 15 residues. The CDR3 loop is CASSLAGQGAYGYTF. The CDR3, as DNA: TGCGCCAGCAGCTTGGCCGGACAGGGGGCCTATGGCTACACCTTC. The full variable domain, rest sourced from reference TRBV5-1 and TRBJ1-2, is KAGVTQTPRYLIKTRGQQVTLSCSPISGHRSVSWYQQTPGQGLQFLFEYFSETQRNKGNFPGRFSGRQFSNSRSEMNVSTLELGDSALYLCASSLAGQGAYGYTFGSGTRLTVV.

This clonotype was found many times. The V and J genes are TRBV20-1 and TRBJ1-5; the D is unclear. The CDR3 sequence is 12 residues long. The germline V and J ends were trimmed by 0 bases and 9 bases, with 9 bases remaining between them. Germline V gene sequence: CDR1 DFQATT, CDR2 SNEGSKA (reference sequence). The CDR3 DNA is TGCAGTGCTAGAGATCCTTTCAGGCCCCAGCATTTT. This sequence encodes CSARDPFRPQHF.

This clonotype was observed a few times. The J gene is TRBJ2-6, the V gene TRBV28; the D is unclear. CDR3 length: 14 residues. Germline CDR1 is MDHEN and CDR2 is SYDVKM. V lost 2 bases to trimming and J lost 2 bases, with 4 bases between them. The CDR3 loop is CASSLVTGANVLTF. CDR3 sequence (DNA): TGTGCCAGCAGTTTAGTAACTGGGGCCAACGTCCTGACTTTC. The full variable domain, its missing parts supplied by reference TRBV28 and TRBJ2-6, is DVKVTQSSRYLVKRTGEKVFLECVQDMDHENMFWYRQDPGLGLRLIYFSYDVKMKEKGDIPEGYSVSREKKERFSLILESASTNQTSMYLCASSLVTGANVLTFGAGSRLTVL.

This clonotype appeared many times. The rearrangement joins TRBV9 to TRBJ2-3; no clear D gene. Germline lookup yields CDR1 SGDLS and CDR2 YYNGEE. This CDR3 has 18 amino acids. Deletions cut 0 bases from V and 2 bases from J, with 19 bases between. The CDR3 sequence: CASSVDGRLSLNTDTQYF. DNA of the CDR3: TGTGCCAGCAGCGTAGACGGAAGACTCTCTCTAAACACAGATACGCAGTATTTT.

The chain uses TRBV12-3 or TRBV12-4 and TRBJ2-2; 9 positions agree with TRBD2. V dropped 8 bases and J dropped 5; count of bases not matched to a gene: 18. The CDR3 sequence is 18 residues long. The CDR3 DNA reads TGTGCCAGCGAACCTCTCGTAAAACTAGCGGGTCTGACCGGGGAGCTGTTTTTT. The encoded protein is CASEPLVKLAGLTGELFF.

The chain is built from TRBV12-3 or TRBV12-4 and TRBJ1-5; 8 positions agree with TRBD1. This CDR3 spans 15 amino acids. V gave up 6 bases and J gave up 6 bases; unmatched junction bases: 10. CDR3 nucleotide sequence: TGTGCCAGCAGCCTAGGACAGGGTGCGGGTCAGCCCCAGCATTTT. Protein: CASSLGQGAGQPQHF.

The table lists this clonotype with many counts. The genes are TRBV20-1 and TRBJ2-3; D gene uncertain. The CDR3 is 10 amino acids. Germline CDR1 and CDR2: DFQATT and SNEGSKA (reference sequence). The CDR3 bases are TGCAGGTCGAGCACAGATACGCAGTATTTT. The encoded protein is CRSSTDTQYF.

The CDR3 here is CASSYLFHEQFF. In DNA, the CDR3 is TGTGCCAGCAGTTACTTATTCCATGAGCAGTTCTTC. The V call is TRBV6-8, the J call TRBJ2-1; D unresolved. V shed 1 base and J shed 8 bases, with 6 bases lying between them. Germline V gene data show CDR1 as MNHGY and CDR2 as SAAAGT. This CDR3 is 12 amino acids long.

The rearrangement joins TRBV5-1 to TRBJ1-4, with 8 bases aligning to TRBD1. The germline gives CDR1 SGHRS, CDR2 YFSETQ. CDR3 length equals 17 residues. The ends lost 4 bases at V and 0 bases at J; junction bases unmatched: 8. The CDR3 region is CASSLGQGQPTNEKLFF. The CDR3 DNA reads as TGCGCCAGCAGCCTCGGACAGGGCCAGCCAACTAATGAAAAACTGTTTTTT.

This clonotype was counted at least ten times. The rearrangement links TRBV5-6 to TRBJ2-1; 13 bases line up with TRBD2. V shed 3 bases, J shed 4 bases, and the junction held 10 bases outside the gene matches. The germline gives CDR1 SGHDT, CDR2 YYEEEE. This CDR3 has 18 amino acids. In DNA, the CDR3 is TGTGCCAGCAGCTCGACTAGCGGGGGGCCGAATCTTTACAATGAGCAGTTCTTC. Translated, it gives CASSSTSGGPNLYNEQFF.

This clonotype has only a few counts. With a much larger clone just one base away, this may be a read error. The gene calls are TRBV20-1 and TRBJ2-3; 7 bases are a match to TRBD2. The CDR3 runs to 18 residues. Germline CDR1 DFQATT, CDR2 SNEGSKA (reference sequence). CDR3 sequence (DNA): TGCTGTGCTAGAGATTTTCGTGGGCTAGCGGCAAGCACAGATACGCAGTATTTT. The encoded protein is CCARDFRGLAASTDTQYF.

This chain uses TRBV18 with TRBJ2-7, with 7 bases matching TRBD2. J lost 5 bases, V lost 2 bases, and 3 bases had no gene match. Germline V gives CDR1 KGHSH, CDR2 LQKENI. The CDR3 is 13 amino acids. In nucleotides, the CDR3 is TGTGCCAGCTCACCAGGACTAGAAGACGAGCAGTACTTC. It translates to CASSPGLEDEQYF.

This clonotype was counted many times. The chain carries TRBV3-1 and TRBJ1-4; D unresolved. CDR1 and CDR2 from the germline V gene are LGHDT and YNNKEL (reference sequence). Trimming cost V 4 bases and J 8 bases, with 11 bases left between them. The CDR3 length is 13 residues. CDR3 in DNA: TGTGCCAGCAGCCGTCCGGGAGACGAAAAACTGTTTTTT. The encoded protein is CASSRPGDEKLFF.

This clonotype was counted a few times. This chain joins TRBV29-1 and TRBJ2-7; D might be TRBD1 (5 bases). CDR1 SQVTM and CDR2 ANQGSEA come from the germline V gene. This CDR3 contains 11 residues. V was cut by 6 bases and J by 3 bases, with 9 bases left in between. The CDR3 is CSVFDSYEQYF. CDR3 sequence (DNA): TGCAGCGTCTTCGACAGCTACGAGCAGTACTTC.

V gene TRBV20-1 combines with J gene TRBJ2-7; D gene ambiguous. Germline V gene data show CDR1 as DFQATT and CDR2 as SNEGSKA (reference sequence). Deletions cut 3 bases from V and 3 bases from J, with 15 bases between. This CDR3 spans 14 amino acids. CDR3 DNA sequence: TGCAGTGCTAGTACCACCTCCTTGGTCTACGAGCAGTACTTC. This sequence encodes CSASTTSLVYEQYF.

This clonotype was counted many times. The V gene is TRBV20-1, the J gene TRBJ2-7, with 7 bases identical to TRBD2. The CDR3 is 15 amino acids. V was pared by 2 bases and J by 4 bases, with 11 bases of the junction left unmatched. Per germline, CDR1 DFQATT and CDR2 SNEGSKA (reference sequence). The CDR3 DNA follows: TGCAGTGCTAGATTGCGCGGGGGACCATCATACGAGCAGTACTTC. This encodes CSARLRGGPSYEQYF.